The present T cell receptor (beta chain) was sequenced within a study of early T cells in non-severe SARS-CoV-2 infection. For the study at large: Chains stayed unpaired after sequencing of bulk RNA from unsorted whole blood.

The CDR3 sequence is 15 residues long. Germline V gives CDR1 MGHRA, CDR2 YSYEKL. Unmatched junction bases numbered 10, after V lost 5 bases and J lost 7 bases. The TCR library protocol attached unique molecular identifiers to the individual cDNA molecules. TCRdb processed the 5' RACE reads anew with MiXCR; each CDR3 protein has one entry. The sample holds about 50,000 distinct CDR3 sequences, approximately 13% seen once. Sequencing was performed on whole blood. The chain carries TRBV4-1 and TRBJ2-1, with 8 bases lining up with TRBD1. The origin of this receptor is an adult who was a healthcare worker with PCR-confirmed SARS-CoV-2 infection or an uninfected control (not recorded which). Here the CDR3 reads CASSTLDRGQNEQFF. The CDR3 DNA reads as TGCGCCAGCAGCACGCTAGACAGGGGTCAGAATGAGCAGTTCTTC.